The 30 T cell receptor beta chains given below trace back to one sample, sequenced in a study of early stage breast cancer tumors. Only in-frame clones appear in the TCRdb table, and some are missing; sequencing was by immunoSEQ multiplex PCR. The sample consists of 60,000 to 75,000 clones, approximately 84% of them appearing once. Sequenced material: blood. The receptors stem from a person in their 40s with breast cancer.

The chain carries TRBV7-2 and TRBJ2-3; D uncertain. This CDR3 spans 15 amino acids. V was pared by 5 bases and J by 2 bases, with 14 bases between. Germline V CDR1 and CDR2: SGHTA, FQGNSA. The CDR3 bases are TGTGCCAGCAGCCCAAGACGGCTACACACAGATACGCAGTATTTT. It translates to CASSPRRLHTDTQYF.

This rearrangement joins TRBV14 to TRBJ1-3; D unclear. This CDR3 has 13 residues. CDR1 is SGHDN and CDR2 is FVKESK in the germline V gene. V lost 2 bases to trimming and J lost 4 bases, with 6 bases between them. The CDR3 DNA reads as TGTGCCAGCAGCCAACTCTTGGGAAACACCATATATTTT. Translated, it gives CASSQLLGNTIYF.

In DNA, the CDR3 is TGCAGAGTCGGAGTGAACACTGAAGCTTTCTTT. Its protein product is CRVGVNTEAFF. The rearrangement joins TRBV29-1 to TRBJ1-1; D gene unclear. Looked up from germline, CDR1 is SQVTM and CDR2 is ANQGSEA. The CDR3 runs 11 residues.

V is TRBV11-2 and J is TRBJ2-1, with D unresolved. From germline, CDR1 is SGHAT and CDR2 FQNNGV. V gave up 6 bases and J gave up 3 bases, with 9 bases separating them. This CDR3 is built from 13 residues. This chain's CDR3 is CASSPSFYNEQFF. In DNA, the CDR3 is TGTGCCAGCAGTCCTAGTTTCTACAATGAGCAGTTCTTC.

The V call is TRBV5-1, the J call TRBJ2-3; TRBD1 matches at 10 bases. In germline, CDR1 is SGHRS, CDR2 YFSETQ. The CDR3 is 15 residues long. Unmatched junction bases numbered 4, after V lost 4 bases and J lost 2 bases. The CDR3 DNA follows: TGCGCCAGCAGCCGGACAGGGGGTTTCACAGATACGCAGTATTTT. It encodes CASSRTGGFTDTQYF.

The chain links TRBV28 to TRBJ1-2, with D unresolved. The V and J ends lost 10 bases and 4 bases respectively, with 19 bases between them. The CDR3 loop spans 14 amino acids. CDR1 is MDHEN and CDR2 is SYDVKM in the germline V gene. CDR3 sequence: CATRKGGSTYGYTF. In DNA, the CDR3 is TGTGCCACCCGGAAGGGAGGCTCAACCTATGGCTACACCTTC.

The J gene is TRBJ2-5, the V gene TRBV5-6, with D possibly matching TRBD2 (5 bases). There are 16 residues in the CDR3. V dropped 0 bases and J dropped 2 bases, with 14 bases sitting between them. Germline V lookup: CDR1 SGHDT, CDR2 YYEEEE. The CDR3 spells CASSLGVRAVQETQYF. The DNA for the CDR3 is TGTGCCAGCAGCTTGGGCGTGAGAGCGGTGCAAGAGACCCAGTACTTC. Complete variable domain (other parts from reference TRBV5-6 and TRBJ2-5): DAGVTQSPTHLIKTRGQQVTLRCSPKSGHDTVSWYQQALGQGPQFIFQYYEEEERQRGNFPDRFSGHQFPNYSSELNVNALLLGDSALYLCASSLGVRAVQETQYFGPGTRLLVL.

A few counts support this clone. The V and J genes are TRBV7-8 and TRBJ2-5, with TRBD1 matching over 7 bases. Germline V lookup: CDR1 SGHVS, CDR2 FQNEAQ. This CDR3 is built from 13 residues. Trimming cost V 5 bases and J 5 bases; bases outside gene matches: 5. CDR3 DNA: TGTGCCAGCAGCCTCGGGACAGAGGAGACCCAGTACTTC. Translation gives CASSLGTEETQYF.

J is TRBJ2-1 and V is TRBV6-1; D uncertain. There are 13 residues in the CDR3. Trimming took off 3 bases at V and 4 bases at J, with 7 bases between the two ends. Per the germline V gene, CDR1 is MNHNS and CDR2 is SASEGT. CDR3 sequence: CASSEWGYNEQFF. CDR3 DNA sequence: TGTGCCAGCAGTGAGTGGGGATACAATGAGCAGTTCTTC.

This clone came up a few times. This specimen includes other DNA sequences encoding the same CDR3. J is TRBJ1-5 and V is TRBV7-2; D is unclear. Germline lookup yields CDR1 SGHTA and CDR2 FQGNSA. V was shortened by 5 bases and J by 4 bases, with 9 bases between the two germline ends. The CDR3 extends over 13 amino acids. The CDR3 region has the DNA TGTGCCAGCAGCCTAACGGGAAATCAGCCCCAGCATTTT. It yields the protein CASSLTGNQPQHF.

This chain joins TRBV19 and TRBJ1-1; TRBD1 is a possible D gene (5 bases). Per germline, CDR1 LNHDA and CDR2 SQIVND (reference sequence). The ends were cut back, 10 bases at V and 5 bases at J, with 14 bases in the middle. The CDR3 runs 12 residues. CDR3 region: CATRAGVTEAFF. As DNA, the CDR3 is TGTGCCACCAGAGCGGGGGTTACTGAAGCTTTCTTT. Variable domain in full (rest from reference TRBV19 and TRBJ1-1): DGGITQSPKYLFRKEGQNVTLSCEQNLNHDAMYWYRQDPGQGLRLIYYSQIVNDFQKGDIAEGYSVSREKKESFPLTVTSAQKNPTAFYLCATRAGVTEAFFGQGTRLTVV.

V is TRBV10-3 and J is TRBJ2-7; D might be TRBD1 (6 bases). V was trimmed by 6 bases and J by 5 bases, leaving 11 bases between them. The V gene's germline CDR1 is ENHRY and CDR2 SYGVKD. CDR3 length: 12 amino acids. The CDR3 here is CAIRKDSDEQYF. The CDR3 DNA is TGTGCCATCAGGAAGGACAGTGACGAGCAGTACTTC.

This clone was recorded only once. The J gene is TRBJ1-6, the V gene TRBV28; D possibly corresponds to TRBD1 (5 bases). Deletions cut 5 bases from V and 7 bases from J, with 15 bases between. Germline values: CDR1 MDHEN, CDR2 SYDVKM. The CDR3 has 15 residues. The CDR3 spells CASSRTRGRNSPLHF. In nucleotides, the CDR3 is TGTGCCAGCAGTAGGACCCGGGGCAGGAATTCACCCCTCCACTTT.

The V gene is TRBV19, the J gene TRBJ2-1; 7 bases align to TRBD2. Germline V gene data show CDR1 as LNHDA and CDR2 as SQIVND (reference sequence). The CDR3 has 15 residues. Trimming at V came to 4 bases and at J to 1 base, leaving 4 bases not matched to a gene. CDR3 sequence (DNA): TGTGCCAGTAGTACCCGACTAGCTTCCTACAATGAGCAGTTCTTC. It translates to CASSTRLASYNEQFF.

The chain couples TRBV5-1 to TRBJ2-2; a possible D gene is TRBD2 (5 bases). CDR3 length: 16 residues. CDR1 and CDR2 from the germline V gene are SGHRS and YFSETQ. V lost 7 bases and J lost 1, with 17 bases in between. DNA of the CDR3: TGCGCCAGCGCTTCCTTGGCGGGTGGGAACACCGGGGAGCTGTTTTTT. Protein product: CASASLAGGNTGELFF. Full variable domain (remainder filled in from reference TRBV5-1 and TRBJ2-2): KAGVTQTPRYLIKTRGQQVTLSCSPISGHRSVSWYQQTPGQGLQFLFEYFSETQRNKGNFPGRFSGRQFSNSRSEMNVSTLELGDSALYLCASASLAGGNTGELFFGEGSRLTVL.

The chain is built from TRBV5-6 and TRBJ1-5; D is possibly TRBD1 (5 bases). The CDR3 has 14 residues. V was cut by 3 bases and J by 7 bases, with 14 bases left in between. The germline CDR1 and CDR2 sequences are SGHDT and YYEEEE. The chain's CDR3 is CASSSTVREQPQHF. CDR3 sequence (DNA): TGTGCCAGCAGCTCGACAGTCCGGGAGCAGCCCCAGCATTTT.

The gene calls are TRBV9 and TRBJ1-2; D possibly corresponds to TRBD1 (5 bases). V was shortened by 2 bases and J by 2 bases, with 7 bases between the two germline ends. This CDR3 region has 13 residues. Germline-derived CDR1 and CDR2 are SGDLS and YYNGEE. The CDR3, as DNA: TGTGCCAGCAGCGTTAGGGACAACTATGGCTACACCTTC. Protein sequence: CASSVRDNYGYTF.

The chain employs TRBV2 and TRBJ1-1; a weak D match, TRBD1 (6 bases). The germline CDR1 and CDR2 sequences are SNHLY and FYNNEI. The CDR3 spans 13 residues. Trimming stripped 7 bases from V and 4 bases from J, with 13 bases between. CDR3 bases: TGTGCCAGCATTCTAGGGGGTAGCACTGAAGCTTTCTTT. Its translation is CASILGGSTEAFF.

The CDR3 sequence: CASSSGTSGSLGNEQFF. The CDR3 DNA sequence: TGTGCCAGCAGCTCTGGGACTAGCGGGAGCCTTGGCAATGAGCAGTTCTTC. J is TRBJ2-1 and V is TRBV7-2, with TRBD2 matching 14 bases. V shed 4 bases and J 6 bases; nucleotides not matched to a gene: 8. Looked up from germline, CDR1 is SGHTA and CDR2 is FQGNSA. The CDR3 is 17 residues long.

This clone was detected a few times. In DNA form, the CDR3 reads TGTGCCAGCAGCTTAGGCAGCGGAAAGGAGACCCAGTACTTC. This translates into CASSLGSGKETQYF. V usage is TRBV7-9 and J usage is TRBJ2-5; the D gene is possibly TRBD2 (5 bases). Trimming removed 1 base at V and 5 bases at J, with 11 bases between. This CDR3 is 14 amino acids long. Germline V lookup: CDR1 SEHNR, CDR2 FQNEAQ (reference sequence).

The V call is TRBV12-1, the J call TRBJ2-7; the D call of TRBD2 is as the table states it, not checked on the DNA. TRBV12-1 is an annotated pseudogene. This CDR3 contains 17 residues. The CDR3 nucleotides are TGTGCCAGCAGCACTGGAGGAGGTACGTCCGTAACCTACGAGCAGTACTTC. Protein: CASSTGGGTSVTYEQYF.

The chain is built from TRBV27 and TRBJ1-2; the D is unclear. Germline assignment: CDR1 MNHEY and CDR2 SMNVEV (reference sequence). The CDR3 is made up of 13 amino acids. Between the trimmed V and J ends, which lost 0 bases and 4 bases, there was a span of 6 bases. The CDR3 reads CASSLSGFYGYTF. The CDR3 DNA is TGTGCCAGCAGTTTATCAGGGTTCTATGGCTACACCTTC.

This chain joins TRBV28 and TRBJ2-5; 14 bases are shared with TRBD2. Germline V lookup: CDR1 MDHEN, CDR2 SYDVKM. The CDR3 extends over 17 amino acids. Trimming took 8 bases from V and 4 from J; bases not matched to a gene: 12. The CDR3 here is CASPPGLAGARLETQYF. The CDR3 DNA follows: TGTGCCAGCCCGCCGGGACTAGCGGGAGCTCGGTTAGAGACCCAGTACTTC.

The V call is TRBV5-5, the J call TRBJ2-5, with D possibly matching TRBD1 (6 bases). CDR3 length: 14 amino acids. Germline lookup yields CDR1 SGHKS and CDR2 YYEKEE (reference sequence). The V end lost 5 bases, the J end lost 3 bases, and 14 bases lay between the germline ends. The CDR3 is CASREGVFEETQYF. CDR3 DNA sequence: TGTGCCAGCAGAGAGGGGGTCTTTGAAGAGACCCAGTACTTC.

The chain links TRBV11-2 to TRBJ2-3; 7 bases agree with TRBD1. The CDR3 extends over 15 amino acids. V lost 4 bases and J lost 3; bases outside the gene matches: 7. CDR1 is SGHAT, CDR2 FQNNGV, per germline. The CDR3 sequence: CASSSGQTLTDTQYF. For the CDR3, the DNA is TGTGCCAGCAGCTCGGGACAGACCCTTACAGATACGCAGTATTTT. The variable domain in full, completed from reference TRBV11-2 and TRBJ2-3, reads EAGVAQSPRYKIIEKRQSVAFWCNPISGHATLYWYQQILGQGPKLLIQFQNNGVVDDSQLPKDRFSAERLKGVDSTLKIQPAKLEDSAVYLCASSSGQTLTDTQYFGPGTRLTVL.

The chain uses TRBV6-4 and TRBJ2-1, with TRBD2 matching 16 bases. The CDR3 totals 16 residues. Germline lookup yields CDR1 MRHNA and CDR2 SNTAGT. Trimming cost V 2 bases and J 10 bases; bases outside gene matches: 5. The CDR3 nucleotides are TGTGCCAGCAGTGACCTAGGGACTAGCGGGAGGGACGAGCAGTTCTTC. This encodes CASSDLGTSGRDEQFF.

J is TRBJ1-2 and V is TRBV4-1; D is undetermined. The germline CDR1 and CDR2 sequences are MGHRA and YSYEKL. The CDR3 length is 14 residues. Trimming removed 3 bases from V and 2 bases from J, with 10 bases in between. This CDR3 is CASSQILGNYGYTF. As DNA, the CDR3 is TGCGCCAGCAGCCAGATACTTGGCAACTATGGCTACACCTTC.

The CDR3 sequence is CSATGSYEQYF. The CDR3 DNA reads TGCAGTGCAACAGGCTCCTACGAGCAGTACTTC. The chain combines TRBV20-1 with TRBJ2-7; a weak D match, TRBD1 (5 bases). The germline V and J ends were trimmed by 6 bases and 0 bases, with 6 bases remaining between them. Germline-derived CDR1 and CDR2 are DFQATT and SNEGSKA (reference sequence). The CDR3 totals 11 residues.

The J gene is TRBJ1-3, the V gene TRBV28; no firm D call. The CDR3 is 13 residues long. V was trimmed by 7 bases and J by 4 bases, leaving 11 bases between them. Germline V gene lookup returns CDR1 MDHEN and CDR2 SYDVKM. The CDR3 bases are TGTGCCAGCACCCTGGACGGAGGAAACACCATATATTTT. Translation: CASTLDGGNTIYF.

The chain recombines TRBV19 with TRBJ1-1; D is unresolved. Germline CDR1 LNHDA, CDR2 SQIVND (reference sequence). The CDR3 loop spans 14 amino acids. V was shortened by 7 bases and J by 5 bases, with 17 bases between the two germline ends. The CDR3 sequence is CASTLGGRDTEAFF. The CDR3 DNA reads TGTGCCAGTACCTTGGGAGGGCGTGATACTGAAGCTTTCTTT.